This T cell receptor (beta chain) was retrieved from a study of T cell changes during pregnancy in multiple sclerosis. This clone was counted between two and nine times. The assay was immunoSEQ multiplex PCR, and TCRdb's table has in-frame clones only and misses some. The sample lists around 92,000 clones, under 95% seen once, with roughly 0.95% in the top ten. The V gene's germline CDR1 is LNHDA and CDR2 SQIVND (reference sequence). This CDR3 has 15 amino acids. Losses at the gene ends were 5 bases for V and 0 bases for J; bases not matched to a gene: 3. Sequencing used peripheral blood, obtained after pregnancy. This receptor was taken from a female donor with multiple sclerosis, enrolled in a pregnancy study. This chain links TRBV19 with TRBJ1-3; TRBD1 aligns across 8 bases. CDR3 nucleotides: TGTGCCAGTAGTCCTACAGGGGGCTCTGGAAACACCATATATTTT. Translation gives CASSPTGGSGNTIYF.